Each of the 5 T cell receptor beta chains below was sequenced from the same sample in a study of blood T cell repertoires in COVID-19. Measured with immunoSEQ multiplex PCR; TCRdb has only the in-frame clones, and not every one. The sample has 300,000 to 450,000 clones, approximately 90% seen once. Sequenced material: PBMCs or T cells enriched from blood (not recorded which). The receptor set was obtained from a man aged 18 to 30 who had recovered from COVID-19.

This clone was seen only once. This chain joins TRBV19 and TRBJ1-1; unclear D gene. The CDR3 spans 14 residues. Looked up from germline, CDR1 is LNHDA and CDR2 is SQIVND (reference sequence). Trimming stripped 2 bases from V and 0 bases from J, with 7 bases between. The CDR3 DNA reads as TGTGCCAGTAGTATATGGCCGATGAACACTGAAGCTTTCTTT. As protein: CASSIWPMNTEAFF.

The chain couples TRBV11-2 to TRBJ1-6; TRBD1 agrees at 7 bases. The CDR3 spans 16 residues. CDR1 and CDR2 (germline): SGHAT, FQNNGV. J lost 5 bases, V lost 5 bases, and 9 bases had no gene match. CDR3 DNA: TGTGCCAGCAGCCGGGACAGACAACCCGATAATTCACCCCTCCACTTT. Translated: CASSRDRQPDNSPLHF. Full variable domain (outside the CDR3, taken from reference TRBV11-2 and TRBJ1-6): EAGVAQSPRYKIIEKRQSVAFWCNPISGHATLYWYQQILGQGPKLLIQFQNNGVVDDSQLPKDRFSAERLKGVDSTLKIQPAKLEDSAVYLCASSRDRQPDNSPLHFGNGTRLTVT.

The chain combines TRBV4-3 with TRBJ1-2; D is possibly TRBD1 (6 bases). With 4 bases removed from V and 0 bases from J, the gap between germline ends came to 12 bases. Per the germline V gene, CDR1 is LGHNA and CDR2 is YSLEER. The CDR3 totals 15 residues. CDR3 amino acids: CASSPAGQSNYGYTF. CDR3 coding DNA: TGCGCCAGCAGCCCAGCAGGACAGTCTAACTATGGCTACACCTTC.

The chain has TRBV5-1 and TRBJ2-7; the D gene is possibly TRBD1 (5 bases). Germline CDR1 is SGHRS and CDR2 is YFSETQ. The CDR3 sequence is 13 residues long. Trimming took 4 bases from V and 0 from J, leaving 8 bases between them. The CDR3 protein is CASSLRVSYEQYF. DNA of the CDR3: TGCGCCAGCAGCCTCAGGGTCTCCTACGAGCAGTACTTC.

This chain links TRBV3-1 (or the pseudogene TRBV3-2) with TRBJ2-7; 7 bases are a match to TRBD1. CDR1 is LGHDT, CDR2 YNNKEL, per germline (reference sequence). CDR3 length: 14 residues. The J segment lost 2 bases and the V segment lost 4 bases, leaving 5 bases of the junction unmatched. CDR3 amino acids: CASSLGQTTYEQYF. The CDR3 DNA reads TGTGCCAGCAGCCTGGGACAGACAACCTACGAGCAGTACTTC.